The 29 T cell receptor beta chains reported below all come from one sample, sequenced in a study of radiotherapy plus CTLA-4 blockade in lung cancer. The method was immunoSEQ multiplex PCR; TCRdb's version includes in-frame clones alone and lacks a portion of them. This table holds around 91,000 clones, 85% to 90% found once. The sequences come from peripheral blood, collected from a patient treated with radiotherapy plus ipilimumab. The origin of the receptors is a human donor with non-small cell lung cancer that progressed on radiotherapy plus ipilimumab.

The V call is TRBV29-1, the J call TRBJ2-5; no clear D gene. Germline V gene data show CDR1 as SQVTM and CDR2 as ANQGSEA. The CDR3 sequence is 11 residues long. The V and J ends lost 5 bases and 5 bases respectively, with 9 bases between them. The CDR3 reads CSVPSGETQYF. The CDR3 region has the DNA TGCAGCGTTCCTTCGGGCGAGACCCAGTACTTC.

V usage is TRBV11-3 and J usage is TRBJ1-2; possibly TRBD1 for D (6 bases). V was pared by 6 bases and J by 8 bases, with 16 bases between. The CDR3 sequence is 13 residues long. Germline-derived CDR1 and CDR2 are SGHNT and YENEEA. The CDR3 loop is CASSPGDVRGYTF. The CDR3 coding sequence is TGTGCCAGCAGTCCAGGGGACGTGCGCGGCTACACCTTC.

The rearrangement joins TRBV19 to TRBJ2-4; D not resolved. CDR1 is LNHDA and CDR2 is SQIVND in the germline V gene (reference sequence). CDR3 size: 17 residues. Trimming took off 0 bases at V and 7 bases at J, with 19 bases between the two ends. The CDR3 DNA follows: TGTGCCAGTAGTATAGATCTATACGAGGACCTTGGGAACATTCAGTACTTC. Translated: CASSIDLYEDLGNIQYF.

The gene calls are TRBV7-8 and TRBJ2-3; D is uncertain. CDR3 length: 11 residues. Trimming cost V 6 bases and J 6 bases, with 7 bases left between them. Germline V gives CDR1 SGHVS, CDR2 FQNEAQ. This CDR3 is CASRGMDTQYF. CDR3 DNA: TGTGCCAGCAGGGGCATGGATACGCAGTATTTT.

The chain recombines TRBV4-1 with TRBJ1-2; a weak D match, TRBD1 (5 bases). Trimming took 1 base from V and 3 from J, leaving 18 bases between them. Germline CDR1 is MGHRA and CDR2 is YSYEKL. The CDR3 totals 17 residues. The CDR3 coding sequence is TGCGCCAGCAGCCAAGCAATTACGAGGGGATACGACTATGGCTACACCTTC. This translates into CASSQAITRGYDYGYTF.

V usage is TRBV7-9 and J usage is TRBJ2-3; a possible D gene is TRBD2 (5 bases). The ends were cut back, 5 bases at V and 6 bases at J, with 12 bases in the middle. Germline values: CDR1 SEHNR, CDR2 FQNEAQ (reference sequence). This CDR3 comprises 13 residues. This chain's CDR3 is CASSPAEGDTQYF. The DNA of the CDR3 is TGTGCCAGCAGCCCCGCTGAGGGTGATACGCAGTATTTT.

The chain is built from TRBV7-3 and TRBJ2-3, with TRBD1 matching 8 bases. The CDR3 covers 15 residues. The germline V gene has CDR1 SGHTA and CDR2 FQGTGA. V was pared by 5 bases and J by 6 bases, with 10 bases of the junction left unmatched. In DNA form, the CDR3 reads TGTGCCAGCAGCCTATCAGGGGGCTCAGGGGATACGCAGTATTTT. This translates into CASSLSGGSGDTQYF.

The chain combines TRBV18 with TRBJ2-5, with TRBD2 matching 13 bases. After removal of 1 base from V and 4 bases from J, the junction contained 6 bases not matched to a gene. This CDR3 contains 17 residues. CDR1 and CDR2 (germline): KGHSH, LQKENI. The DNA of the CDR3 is TGTGCCAGCTCACCACTACTAGCGGGAGGGCCTGGAGAGACCCAGTACTTC. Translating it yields CASSPLLAGGPGETQYF.

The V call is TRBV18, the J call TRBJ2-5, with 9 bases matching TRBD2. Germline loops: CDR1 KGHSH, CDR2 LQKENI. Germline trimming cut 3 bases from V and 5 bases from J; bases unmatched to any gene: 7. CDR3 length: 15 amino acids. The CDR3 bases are TGTGCCAGCTCACCGACTAGCGGAATGGATGAGACCCAGTACTTC. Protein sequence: CASSPTSGMDETQYF.

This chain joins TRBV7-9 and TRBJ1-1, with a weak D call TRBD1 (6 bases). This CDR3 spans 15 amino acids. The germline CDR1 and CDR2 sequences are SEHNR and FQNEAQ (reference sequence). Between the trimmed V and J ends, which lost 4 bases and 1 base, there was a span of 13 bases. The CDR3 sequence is CASSSWDIRNTEAFF. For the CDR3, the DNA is TGTGCCAGCAGCTCATGGGACATTCGGAACACTGAAGCTTTCTTT.

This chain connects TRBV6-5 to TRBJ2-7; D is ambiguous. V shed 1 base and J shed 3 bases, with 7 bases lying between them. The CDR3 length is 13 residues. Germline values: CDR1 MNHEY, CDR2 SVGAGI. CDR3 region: CASSYLGNYEQYF. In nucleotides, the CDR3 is TGTGCCAGCAGTTACTTGGGAAACTACGAGCAGTACTTC.

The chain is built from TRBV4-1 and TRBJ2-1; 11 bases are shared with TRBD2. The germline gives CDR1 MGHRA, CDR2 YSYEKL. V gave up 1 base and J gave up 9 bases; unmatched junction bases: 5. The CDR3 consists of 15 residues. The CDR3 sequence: CASSQVLAGGSEQFF. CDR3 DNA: TGCGCCAGCAGCCAAGTGCTAGCGGGAGGATCTGAGCAGTTCTTC.

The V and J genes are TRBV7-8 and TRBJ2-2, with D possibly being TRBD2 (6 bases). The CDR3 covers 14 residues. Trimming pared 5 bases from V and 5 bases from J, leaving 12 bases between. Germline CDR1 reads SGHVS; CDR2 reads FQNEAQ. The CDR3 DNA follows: TGTGCCAGCAGCCCCGGGGGTTGGACCGGGGAGCTGTTTTTT. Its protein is CASSPGGWTGELFF.

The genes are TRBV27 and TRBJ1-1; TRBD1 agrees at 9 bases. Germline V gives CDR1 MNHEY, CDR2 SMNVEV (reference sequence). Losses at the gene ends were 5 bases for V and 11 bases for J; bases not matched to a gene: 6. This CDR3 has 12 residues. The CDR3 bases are TGTGCCAGCAGTCCCGGGACAGGGAGGGCTTTCTTT. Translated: CASSPGTGRAFF.

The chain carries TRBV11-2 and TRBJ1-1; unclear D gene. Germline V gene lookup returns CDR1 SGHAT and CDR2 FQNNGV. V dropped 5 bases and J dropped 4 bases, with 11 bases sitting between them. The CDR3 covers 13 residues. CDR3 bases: TGTGCCAGCAGCCAGGAAGGGATCACTGAAGCTTTCTTT. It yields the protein CASSQEGITEAFF.

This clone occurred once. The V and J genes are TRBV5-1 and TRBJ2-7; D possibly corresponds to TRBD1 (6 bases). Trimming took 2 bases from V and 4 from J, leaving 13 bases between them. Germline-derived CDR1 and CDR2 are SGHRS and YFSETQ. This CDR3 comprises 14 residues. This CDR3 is CASSLEGQTYEQYF. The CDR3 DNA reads TGCGCCAGCAGCTTAGAGGGACAAACTTACGAGCAGTACTTC.

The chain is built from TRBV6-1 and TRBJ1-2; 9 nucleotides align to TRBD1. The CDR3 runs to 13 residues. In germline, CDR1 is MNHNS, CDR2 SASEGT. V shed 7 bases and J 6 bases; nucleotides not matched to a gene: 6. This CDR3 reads CASTMDRGNGYTF. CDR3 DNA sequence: TGTGCCAGCACCATGGACAGGGGCAATGGCTACACCTTC.

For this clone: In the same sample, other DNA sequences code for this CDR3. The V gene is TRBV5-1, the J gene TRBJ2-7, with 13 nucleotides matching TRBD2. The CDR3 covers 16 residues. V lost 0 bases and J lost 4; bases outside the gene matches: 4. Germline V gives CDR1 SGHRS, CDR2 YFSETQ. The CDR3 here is CASSLEGLAGAYEQYF. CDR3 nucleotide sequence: TGCGCCAGCAGCTTGGAAGGACTAGCGGGAGCTTACGAGCAGTACTTC.

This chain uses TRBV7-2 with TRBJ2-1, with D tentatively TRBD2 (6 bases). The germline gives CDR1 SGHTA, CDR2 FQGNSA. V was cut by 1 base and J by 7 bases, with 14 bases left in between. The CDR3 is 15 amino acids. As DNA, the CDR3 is TGTGCCAGCAGCTTAGTCGGGAGCTATGGGAATGAGCAGTTCTTC. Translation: CASSLVGSYGNEQFF.

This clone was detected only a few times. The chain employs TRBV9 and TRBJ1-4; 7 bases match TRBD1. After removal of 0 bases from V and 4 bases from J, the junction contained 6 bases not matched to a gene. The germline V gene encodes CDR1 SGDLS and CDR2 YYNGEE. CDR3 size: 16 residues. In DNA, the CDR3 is TGTGCCAGCAGCGTAGAGGGCGGGACAGTTAATGAAAAACTGTTTTTT. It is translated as CASSVEGGTVNEKLFF.

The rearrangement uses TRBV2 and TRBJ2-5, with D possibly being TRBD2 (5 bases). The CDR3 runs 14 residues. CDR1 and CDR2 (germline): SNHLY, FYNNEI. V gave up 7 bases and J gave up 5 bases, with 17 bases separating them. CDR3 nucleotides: TGTGCCAGCACTTCGACTGCACGAGGGGAGACCCAGTACTTC. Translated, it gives CASTSTARGETQYF.

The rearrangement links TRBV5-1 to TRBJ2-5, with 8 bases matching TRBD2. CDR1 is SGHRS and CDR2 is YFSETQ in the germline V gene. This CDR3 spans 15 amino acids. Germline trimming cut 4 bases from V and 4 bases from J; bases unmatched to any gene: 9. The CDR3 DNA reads TGCGCCAGCAGCGACGTCAGGCTAGCGGGAGAGACCCAGTACTTC. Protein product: CASSDVRLAGETQYF.

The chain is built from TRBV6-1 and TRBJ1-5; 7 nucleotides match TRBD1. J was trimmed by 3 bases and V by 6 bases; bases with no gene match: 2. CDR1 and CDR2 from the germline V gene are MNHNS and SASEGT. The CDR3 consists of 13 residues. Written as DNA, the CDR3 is TGTGCCAGCAGGACAGGGCACAATCAGCCCCAGCATTTT. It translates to CASRTGHNQPQHF.

This CDR3 is CASSPQETQYF. Here the CDR3 DNA reads TGCGCCAGCAGCCCACAAGAGACCCAGTACTTC. This sequence joins TRBV5-1 and TRBJ2-5; D ambiguous. The CDR3 has 11 amino acids. V was trimmed by 4 bases and J by 2 bases, leaving 3 bases between them. Germline V gives CDR1 SGHRS, CDR2 YFSETQ. The full variable domain, completed using reference TRBV5-1 and TRBJ2-5, is KAGVTQTPRYLIKTRGQQVTLSCSPISGHRSVSWYQQTPGQGLQFLFEYFSETQRNKGNFPGRFSGRQFSNSRSEMNVSTLELGDSALYLCASSPQETQYFGPGTRLLVL.

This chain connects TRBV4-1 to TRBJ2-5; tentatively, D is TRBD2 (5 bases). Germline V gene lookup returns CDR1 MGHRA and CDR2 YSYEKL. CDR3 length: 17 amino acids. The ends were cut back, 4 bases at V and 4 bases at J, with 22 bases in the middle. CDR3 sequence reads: CASSRVEGAEVSETQYF. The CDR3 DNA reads TGCGCCAGCAGCCGGGTCGAAGGAGCGGAAGTCTCAGAGACCCAGTACTTC.

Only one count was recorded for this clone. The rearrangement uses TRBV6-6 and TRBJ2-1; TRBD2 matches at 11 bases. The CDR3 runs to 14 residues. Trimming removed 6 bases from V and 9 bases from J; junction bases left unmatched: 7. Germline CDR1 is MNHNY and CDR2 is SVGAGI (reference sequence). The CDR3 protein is CASSPLAGVSEQFF. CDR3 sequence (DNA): TGTGCCAGCAGCCCACTAGCGGGAGTGAGTGAGCAGTTCTTC.

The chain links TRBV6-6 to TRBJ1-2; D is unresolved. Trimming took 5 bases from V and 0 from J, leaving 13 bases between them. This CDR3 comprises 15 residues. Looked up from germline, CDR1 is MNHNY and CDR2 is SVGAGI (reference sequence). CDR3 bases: TGTGCCAGCAGTCAACCCGCCCAGTCTAACTATGGCTACACCTTC. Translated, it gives CASSQPAQSNYGYTF.

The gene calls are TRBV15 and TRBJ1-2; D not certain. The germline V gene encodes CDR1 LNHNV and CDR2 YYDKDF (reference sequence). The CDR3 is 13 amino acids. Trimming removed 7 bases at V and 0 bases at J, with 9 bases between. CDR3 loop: CATTGGANYGYTF. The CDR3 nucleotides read TGTGCCACCACAGGAGGAGCTAACTATGGCTACACCTTC.

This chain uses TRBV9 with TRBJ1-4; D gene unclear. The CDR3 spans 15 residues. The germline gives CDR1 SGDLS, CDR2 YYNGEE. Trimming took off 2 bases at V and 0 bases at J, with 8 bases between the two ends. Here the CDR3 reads CASSVSGATNEKLFF. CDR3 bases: TGTGCCAGCAGCGTTTCCGGGGCAACTAATGAAAAACTGTTTTTT.